The sequence of this T cell receptor beta chain was determined in a study of identical twins. Study conclusions and caveats: Invariant MAIT and iNKT cells could partly confound zero-insertion analyses. Abundant beta clonotypes from cord blood bore fewer insertions; memory repertoires lacked this pattern. The models gave estimates that fell short of the out-of-frame TCR alpha sharing seen in monozygotic twins.

TCRdb reprocessed the 5' RACE reads via MiXCR and lists one record per CDR3 protein. The sample comprises fewer than 250,000 distinct CDR3 sequences, 9.4% of which are singletons, and approximately 5.1% rests with the top ten. In its sample, this clonotype was seen many times. Its antigen is unidentified. The CDR3 runs 15 residues. Germline values: CDR1 MNHEY, CDR2 SVGEGT. V lost 6 bases, J lost 5 bases, and 9 bases stayed unmatched. Healthy Caucasians made up all donors. The chain carries TRBV6-2 or TRBV6-3 and TRBJ2-4; 8 nucleotides align to TRBD2. This receptor was obtained from a woman between 18 and 29 years old in good health. Sequencing was carried out using memory (CD45RO+) T cells sorted from blood. CDR3 sequence (DNA): TGTGCCAGCAGAAACCTTGGACTAGCAGAAAACATTCAGTACTTC. Protein: CASRNLGLAENIQYF.